Below, 23 T cell receptor beta chains from the same sample are listed, as sequenced in a study of T-cell memory formation after mild COVID-19. Via MiXCR, TCRdb re-called the 5' RACE reads, giving one row per CDR3 protein. Among fewer than 350,000 distinct CDR3 sequences listed, around 15% were seen once. The material sequenced was PBMCs or a T cell subset sorted from them (not recorded which). Receptors were obtained from a man aged 18 to 35 who had mild COVID-19 (a few samples of this study predate the infection). Cell type and time point are not known.

The CDR3 loop reads CASSQVSVRAGRNTIYF. CDR3 coding DNA: TGCGCCAGCAGCCAAGTGAGCGTTAGGGCAGGGCGAAACACCATATATTTT. The chain recombines TRBV4-1 with TRBJ1-3, with a weak D call TRBD1 (5 bases). Germline CDR1 and CDR2: MGHRA and YSYEKL. With 1 base removed from V and 5 bases from J, the gap between germline ends came to 18 bases. This CDR3 has 17 residues.

In its sample, this clonotype was seen a few times. The V gene is TRBV5-6, the J gene TRBJ1-2, with TRBD1 matching 11 bases. With V trimmed by 3 bases and J by 8 bases, 9 bases remained unmatched. This CDR3 has 15 amino acids. In germline, CDR1 is SGHDT, CDR2 YYEEEE. The CDR3 DNA reads TGTGCCAGCAGCTACCGGGACAGGGGGATTCAAGGCTACACCTTC. Protein: CASSYRDRGIQGYTF. Full variable domain (rest looked up from reference TRBV5-6 and TRBJ1-2): DAGVTQSPTHLIKTRGQQVTLRCSPKSGHDTVSWYQQALGQGPQFIFQYYEEEERQRGNFPDRFSGHQFPNYSSELNVNALLLGDSALYLCASSYRDRGIQGYTFGSGTRLTVV.

This clonotype was found a few times. V and J are TRBV6-2 or TRBV6-3 and TRBJ2-7; D may be TRBD1 or TRBD2 (6 bases each). V shed 2 bases and J shed 3 bases, with 11 bases lying between them. Germline V lookup: CDR1 MNHEY, CDR2 SVGEGT. The CDR3 extends over 14 amino acids. This CDR3 is CASSYMGGRYEQYV. CDR3 in DNA: TGTGCCAGCAGTTACATGGGGGGCCGCTACGAGCAGTACGTC.

This chain links TRBV4-1 with TRBJ2-7; D is ambiguous. Per the germline V gene, CDR1 is MGHRA and CDR2 is YSYEKL. The CDR3 is 14 amino acids. V was shortened by 1 base and J by 2 bases, with 9 bases between the two germline ends. CDR3 bases: TGCGCCAGCAGCCAAGGCTCCGGAACCTACGAGCAGTACTTC. Its protein product is CASSQGSGTYEQYF.

This clonotype has a handful of counts. In nucleotides, the CDR3 is TGCAGTGCTAGATGGCAATCCTACGGAGCTTTCTTT. Its protein product is CSARWQSYGAFF. This chain connects TRBV20-1 to TRBJ1-1; D gene uncertain. The CDR3 is made up of 12 amino acids. V was pared by 2 bases and J by 10 bases, with 14 bases between. In germline, CDR1 is DFQATT, CDR2 SNEGSKA (reference sequence).

The rearrangement links TRBV3-1 to TRBJ2-7; the D is unclear. The CDR3 has 13 amino acids. Germline V gene data show CDR1 as LGHDT and CDR2 as YNNKEL (reference sequence). Trimming stripped 1 base from V and 3 bases from J, with 7 bases between. The CDR3 region has the DNA TGTGCCAGCAGCCAAGGACCGAACTACGAGCAGTACTTC. Translated: CASSQGPNYEQYF.

This clonotype was seen at least ten times. This chain joins TRBV7-6 and TRBJ2-5; either TRBD1 or TRBD2 may fit D (5 bases each). This CDR3 spans 17 amino acids. V lost 2 bases, J lost 2 bases, and 18 bases lay in between. Germline CDR1 reads SGHVS; CDR2 reads FNYEAQ. CDR3 protein: CASSLLRGEGMQETQYF. The DNA of the CDR3 is TGTGCCAGCAGCTTATTGAGAGGAGAGGGGATGCAAGAGACCCAGTACTTC.

The V gene is TRBV5-1, the J gene TRBJ2-3; D not resolved. This CDR3 spans 14 amino acids. V was cut by 4 bases and J by 3 bases, with 12 bases left in between. The germline V gene encodes CDR1 SGHRS and CDR2 YFSETQ. The CDR3 coding sequence is TGCGCCAGCAGCCTCGGACCTCAGACAGATACGCAGTATTTT. It encodes CASSLGPQTDTQYF.

This clonotype came up many times. The chain uses TRBV4-1 and TRBJ2-2, with a weak D call TRBD2 (5 bases). Germline CDR1 is MGHRA and CDR2 is YSYEKL. Trimming removed 4 bases from V and 2 bases from J, with 8 bases in between. This CDR3 is built from 14 residues. This CDR3 reads CASSRRENTGELFF. CDR3 DNA: TGCGCCAGCAGCCGCCGGGAAAACACCGGGGAGCTGTTTTTT.

This clonotype has more than one count but fewer than ten. This chain connects TRBV7-9 to TRBJ2-5, with D possibly TRBD2 on 6 matching bases. V lost 5 bases, J lost 3 bases, and 16 bases lay in between. Germline loops: CDR1 SEHNR, CDR2 FQNEAQ (reference sequence). CDR3 length: 15 residues. The CDR3 loop is CASSPGVQREETQYF. In DNA form, the CDR3 reads TGTGCCAGCAGCCCAGGAGTCCAGCGGGAAGAGACCCAGTACTTC.

The V gene is TRBV20-1, the J gene TRBJ2-3; TRBD2 agrees at 12 bases. Germline-derived CDR1 and CDR2 are DFQATT and SNEGSKA (reference sequence). V trimming: 0 bases; J trimming: 1 base; junction bases outside the gene matches: 5. The CDR3 spans 17 residues. For the CDR3, the DNA is TGCAGTGCTAGAGATTCGGCTAGCGGGGGGGGCACAGATACGCAGTATTTT. Protein sequence: CSARDSASGGGTDTQYF.

This clonotype showed up just once. The rearrangement links TRBV5-6 to TRBJ2-5, with 7 bases identical to TRBD1. From germline, CDR1 is SGHDT and CDR2 YYEEEE. CDR3 length: 14 amino acids. With 2 bases clipped from V and 5 bases from J, the junction kept 6 bases outside the gene matches. As DNA, the CDR3 is TGTGCCAGCAGCTTATCCGGGACAGCGGAGACCCAGTACTTC. This gives the protein CASSLSGTAETQYF.

The chain links TRBV12-3 or TRBV12-4 to TRBJ2-3; D is possibly TRBD1 or TRBD2 (5 bases each). V gave up 7 bases and J gave up 1 base, with 12 bases separating them. The length of the CDR3 is 14 residues. The CDR3 DNA reads as TGTGCCAGCACCTGGGACGGTCGCACAGATACGCAGTATTTT. Encoded protein: CASTWDGRTDTQYF.

The chain has TRBV12-3 or TRBV12-4 and TRBJ2-2; no firm D call. The V and J ends lost 1 base and 1 base respectively, with 7 bases between them. The CDR3 has 15 amino acids. For the CDR3, the DNA is TGTGCCAGCAGTTTAGGGCGACAGAACACCGGGGAGCTGTTTTTT. This codes for CASSLGRQNTGELFF.

This clonotype was counted only a few times. The chain employs TRBV12-3 or TRBV12-4 and TRBJ2-7; D is undetermined. V lost 5 bases to trimming and J lost 3 bases, with 11 bases between them. There are 13 residues in the CDR3. Written as DNA, the CDR3 is TGTGCCAGCAGTAACCGACGAAGCTACGAGCAGTACTTC. This sequence encodes CASSNRRSYEQYF.

This clonotype appeared once. The V gene is TRBV7-2, the J gene TRBJ1-5, with 8 bases fitting TRBD1. Germline V lookup: CDR1 SGHTA, CDR2 FQGNSA. V trimming: 3 bases; J trimming: 0 bases; junction bases outside the gene matches: 4. This CDR3 has 16 amino acids. Here the CDR3 DNA reads TGTGCCAGCAGCTTTGGGACAGGCTATAGCAATCAGCCCCAGCATTTT. Translating it yields CASSFGTGYSNQPQHF. The full variable domain, rest sourced from reference TRBV7-2 and TRBJ1-5, is GAGVSQSPSNKVTEKGKDVELRCDPISGHTALYWYRQSLGQGLEFLIYFQGNSAPDKSGLPSDRFSAERTGGSVSTLTIQRTQQEDSAVYLCASSFGTGYSNQPQHFGDGTRLSIL.

The CDR3 here is CASSSGQGAGTYNEQFF. The CDR3 region has the DNA TGCGCCAGCAGCTCAGGACAGGGGGCAGGGACCTACAATGAGCAGTTCTTC. The chain links TRBV5-1 to TRBJ2-1, with TRBD1 matching 11 bases. This CDR3 is built from 17 residues. The germline gives CDR1 SGHRS, CDR2 YFSETQ. J gave up 2 bases and V 3 bases, and 7 bases lay outside the gene matches.

The chain's CDR3 is CSAEAGDGSYNEQFF. The CDR3 coding sequence is TGCAGTGCCGAGGCAGGGGATGGCTCCTACAATGAGCAGTTCTTC. This rearrangement joins TRBV20-1 to TRBJ2-1, with a tentative D call TRBD1 (6 bases). Germline CDR1 reads DFQATT; CDR2 reads SNEGSKA (reference sequence). Trimming stripped 6 bases from V and 0 bases from J, with 15 bases between. CDR3 length: 15 residues.

Only a few counts were recorded for this clonotype. V and J are TRBV7-2 and TRBJ1-5, with no clear D. V was shortened by 1 base and J by 0 bases, with 7 bases between the two germline ends. CDR3 length: 15 amino acids. CDR1 SGHTA and CDR2 FQGNSA come from the germline V gene. The CDR3 reads CASSLGGDSNQPQHF. CDR3 nucleotides: TGTGCCAGCAGCTTAGGTGGAGATAGCAATCAGCCCCAGCATTTT.

This clonotype was seen repeatedly, ten times or more. The chain uses TRBV6-5 and TRBJ2-1; 9 bases match TRBD1. With V trimmed by 9 bases and J by 6 bases, 12 bases remained unmatched. The germline V gene has CDR1 MNHEY and CDR2 SVGAGI. The CDR3 length is 15 residues. The CDR3 spells CASHRGQGISNEQFF. CDR3 sequence (DNA): TGTGCCAGTCACCGCGGACAGGGGATATCCAATGAGCAGTTCTTC.

This clonotype has at least ten counts. V is TRBV4-2 and J is TRBJ2-2; D is unresolved. Germline lookup yields CDR1 LGHNA and CDR2 YNFKEQ. The CDR3 spans 13 residues. The V end was cut by 1 base, the J end by 6 bases, with 6 bases between. For the CDR3, the DNA is TGTGCCAGCAGCCAAGTAGGGTCCGGGGAGCTGTTTTTT. Translated: CASSQVGSGELFF.

In its sample, this clonotype was seen a few times. The chain joins TRBV2 to TRBJ2-3; TRBD1 agrees at 10 bases. V lost 1 base and J lost 3; bases outside the gene matches: 7. Germline assignment: CDR1 SNHLY and CDR2 FYNNEI. CDR3 length: 17 amino acids. CDR3 nucleotide sequence: TGTGCCAGCAGTGAAGACCGGGGACAGGGGTGGACAGATACGCAGTATTTT. Translated, it gives CASSEDRGQGWTDTQYF.

This clonotype was seen a handful of times. The J gene is TRBJ2-7, the V gene TRBV10-3; D unresolved. V was pared by 2 bases and J by 5 bases, with 13 bases between. CDR1 is ENHRY and CDR2 is SYGVKD in the germline V gene. There are 14 residues in the CDR3. The CDR3, as DNA: TGTGCCATCAGTGAGCTGGGTCCCGACCACGAGCAGTACTTC. Protein: CAISELGPDHEQYF.